A single T cell receptor beta chain is shown here with its context. The data were obtained in a study of cytomegalovirus exposure and HLA in healthy donors. Germline V gene lookup returns CDR1 SGHRS and CDR2 YFSETQ. Trimming removed 2 bases at V and 4 bases at J, with 7 bases between. The CDR3 is made up of 13 amino acids. This PCR relied on a set of 60 Vbeta primers and 13 Jbeta primers. Assay used: immunoSEQ multiplex PCR; TCRdb lists only in-frame clones, some missing. The profile shows approximately 95,000 clones, 78% of them singletons. The chain carries TRBV5-1 and TRBJ2-1, with a possible D match to TRBD2 (5 bases). The receptor was derived from a middle-aged woman in good health and CMV-seropositive. Material for sequencing was PBMCs. CDR3 nucleotide sequence: TGCGCCAGCAGCTTAAGGACTTACAATGAGCAGTTCTTC. Amino acid sequence: CASSLRTYNEQFF. Full variable domain (remainder filled in from reference TRBV5-1 and TRBJ2-1): KAGVTQTPRYLIKTRGQQVTLSCSPISGHRSVSWYQQTPGQGLQFLFEYFSETQRNKGNFPGRFSGRQFSNSRSEMNVSTLELGDSALYLCASSLRTYNEQFFGPGTRLTVL.